The rows below give T cell receptor beta chains drawn from one sample of a study of cytomegalovirus exposure and HLA in healthy donors. Profiling relied on immunoSEQ multiplex PCR, and the TCRdb table lists in-frame clones only, not all of them. The data contain under 200,000 clones, approximately 70% of them singletons. The sequenced material came from PBMCs. These receptors were collected from a woman in her twenties or thirties in good health and CMV-seronegative. The CDR3 runs from the conserved cysteine through the conserved F or W. The order of the fields is clone size, V gene, J gene, D gene, CDR3 DNA, CDR3 protein. The D gene is left open where the match is weak. Only part of the rows carry a size: once, few, many, or a class if the clone is expanded.

clone size: .
V gene: TRBV11-3
J gene: TRBJ2-1
D gene: TRBD1
CDR3 DNA: TGTGCCAGCCGGGACAGGGGCTCGGATGAGCAGTTCTTC
CDR3 protein: CASRDRGSDEQFF

clone size: .
V gene: TRBV4-1
J gene: TRBJ1-5
D gene: TRBD1
CDR3 DNA: TGCGCCAGCAGCCAAGTGGGGACAGTCAATCAGCCCCAGCATTTT
CDR3 protein: CASSQVGTVNQPQHF

clone size: .
V gene: TRBV6-5
J gene: TRBJ1-5
D gene: .
CDR3 DNA: TGTGCCAGCAGGCCGCAGGGTGGGGGCAATCAGCCCCAGCATTTT
CDR3 protein: CASRPQGGGNQPQHF

clone size: .
V gene: TRBV7-6
J gene: TRBJ2-1
D gene: TRBD1
CDR3 DNA: TGTGCCATAGGACAGGGCCGTGGGAATGAGCAGTTCTTC
CDR3 protein: CAIGQGRGNEQFF

clone size: .
V gene: TRBV21-1
J gene: TRBJ1-1
D gene: .
CDR3 DNA: TGTGCCAGCAGTTCGGGACATCGTGACACTGAAGCTTTCTTT
CDR3 protein: CASSSGHRDTEAFF

clone size: .
V gene: TRBV4-2
J gene: TRBJ2-7
D gene: .
CDR3 DNA: TGTGCCAGCAGCGAGGCGTCGGGCGGGCGTCCCCCCTACGAGCAGTACTTC
CDR3 protein: CASSEASGGRPPYEQYF

clone size: .
V gene: TRBV5-8
J gene: TRBJ2-5
D gene: .
CDR3 DNA: TGTGCCAGCAGCTTGGGGGGAGCTCCTTTCCAAGAGACCCAGTACTTC
CDR3 protein: CASSLGGAPFQETQYF

clone size: .
V gene: TRBV30
J gene: TRBJ1-2
D gene: TRBD1
CDR3 DNA: TGTGCCTGGAGTTCCGGGACAGGGGATGGCTACACCTTC
CDR3 protein: CAWSSGTGDGYTF

clone size: .
V gene: TRBV7-2
J gene: TRBJ1-1
D gene: .
CDR3 DNA: TGTGCCAGCAGAGCCCGCCACAGGGACACTGAAGCTTTCTTT
CDR3 protein: CASRARHRDTEAFF

clone size: .
V gene: TRBV6-4
J gene: TRBJ2-1
D gene: .
CDR3 DNA: TGTGCCAGCAGTGCGCCTACGGAGCGGGCCTCCTACAATGAGCAGTTCTTC
CDR3 protein: CASSAPTERASYNEQFF

clone size: once
V gene: TRBV27
J gene: TRBJ1-4
D gene: TRBD1
CDR3 DNA: TGTGCCAGCAGTATGTGGACAGGGCGTGATGAAAAACTGTTTTTT
CDR3 protein: CASSMWTGRDEKLFF

clone size: .
V gene: TRBV7-9
J gene: TRBJ1-2
D gene: .
CDR3 DNA: TGTGCCAGCAGCCAGCAAGGACAGCATTATTATGGCTACACCTTC
CDR3 protein: CASSQQGQHYYGYTF

clone size: once
V gene: TRBV6-6
J gene: TRBJ1-2
D gene: TRBD1
CDR3 DNA: TGTGCCAGCAGTATCGACAGGGGGGGGAACTATGGCTACACCTTC
CDR3 protein: CASSIDRGGNYGYTF

clone size: few
V gene: TRBV7-2
J gene: TRBJ2-7
D gene: TRBD2
CDR3 DNA: TGTGCCAGCAGCACTACTAGCGGGAGCTACGAGCAGTACTTC
CDR3 protein: CASSTTSGSYEQYF

clone size: .
V gene: TRBV4-1
J gene: TRBJ2-2
D gene: .
CDR3 DNA: TGCGCCAGCAGCCCCAGGGGATTGGGGACGTACACCGGGGAGCTGTTTTTT
CDR3 protein: CASSPRGLGTYTGELFF

clone size: .
V gene: TRBV7-2
J gene: TRBJ1-4
D gene: .
CDR3 DNA: TGTGCCAGCAGCTTATTTCGAGGCCCTAATGAAAAACTGTTTTTT
CDR3 protein: CASSLFRGPNEKLFF

clone size: .
V gene: TRBV2
J gene: TRBJ1-3
D gene: .
CDR3 DNA: TGTGCCAGCAGTGATCCAGGGATCTCTGGAAACACCATATATTTT
CDR3 protein: CASSDPGISGNTIYF

clone size: .
V gene: TRBV15
J gene: TRBJ1-2
D gene: TRBD1
CDR3 DNA: TGTGCCACCAGCAGAGATTCGAGGGGGCTGATCGATGGCTACACCTTC
CDR3 protein: CATSRDSRGLIDGYTF

clone size: few
V gene: TRBV4-1
J gene: TRBJ2-3
D gene: .
CDR3 DNA: TGCGCCAGCAGCCAATTCGGGGGAACCACAGATACGCAGTATTTT
CDR3 protein: CASSQFGGTTDTQYF

clone size: .
V gene: TRBV10-2
J gene: TRBJ1-1
D gene: TRBD1
CDR3 DNA: TGCGCCAGCAGTGTCGGGACAGGGATCACTGAAGCTTTCTTT
CDR3 protein: CASSVGTGITEAFF

clone size: .
V gene: TRBV10-3
J gene: TRBJ1-2
D gene: TRBD1
CDR3 DNA: TGTGCCACTAGGACAGGGGATGGCTACACCTTC
CDR3 protein: CATRTGDGYTF

clone size: .
V gene: TRBV5-6
J gene: TRBJ1-2
D gene: .
CDR3 DNA: TGTGCCAGCAGCTTGGCTGCGGAACCCTATGGCTACACCTTC
CDR3 protein: CASSLAAEPYGYTF

clone size: .
V gene: TRBV5-1
J gene: TRBJ2-7
D gene: .
CDR3 DNA: TGCGCCAGCAGCCTGGCCCGGACAGTCACTCCCTACGAGCAGTACTTC
CDR3 protein: CASSLARTVTPYEQYF

clone size: .
V gene: TRBV2
J gene: TRBJ1-1
D gene: .
CDR3 DNA: TGTGCCAGCAGTGAAGTACAGGGGAACACTGAAGCTTTCTTT
CDR3 protein: CASSEVQGNTEAFF